This is a list of T cell receptor beta chains from one sample in a study of cytomegalovirus exposure and HLA in healthy donors. Assay used: immunoSEQ multiplex PCR; TCRdb lists only in-frame clones, some missing. The table has fewer than 80,000 clones, 96% seen once; the top ten hold over 3.5%. Sequences were obtained from PBMCs. Source of these receptors: a woman younger than 35 in good health and CMV-seropositive. CDR3s include the opening cysteine and the closing phenylalanine or tryptophan. The D gene is left open where the match is weak. Rows give clone size only sometimes, using once, few, many, or a class for an expanded clone.

clone size: once
D gene: TRBD2
J gene: TRBJ2-2
V gene: TRBV5-1
CDR3 DNA: TGCGCCAGCAGCAGAGGGACTAGCGGGTTGACAACCGGGGAGCTGTTTTTT
CDR3 protein: CASSRGTSGLTTGELFF

clone size: -
D gene: TRBD1
J gene: TRBJ1-3
V gene: TRBV2
CDR3 DNA: TGTGCCACCCGGACAGGGCGAAACACCATATATTTT
CDR3 protein: CATRTGRNTIYF

clone size: once
D gene: -
J gene: TRBJ1-1
V gene: TRBV16
CDR3 DNA: TGTGCCAGCAGCCAATTAAGAACTTCGAACACTGAAGCTTTCTTT
CDR3 protein: CASSQLRTSNTEAFF

clone size: -
D gene: TRBD1
J gene: TRBJ1-1
V gene: TRBV5-1
CDR3 DNA: TGCGCCAGCAGCGAAAATTTCCCAGGGGGAACTGAAGCTTTCTTT
CDR3 protein: CASSENFPGGTEAFF

clone size: -
D gene: -
J gene: TRBJ2-2
V gene: TRBV10-3
CDR3 DNA: TGTGCCATCAGTGCTAGCAGTTACACCGGGGAGCTGTTTTTT
CDR3 protein: CAISASSYTGELFF

clone size: -
D gene: TRBD2
J gene: TRBJ2-7
V gene: TRBV5-5
CDR3 DNA: TGTGCCAGCAGCCCCGGACTAGCGGCGATCTACGAGCAGTACTTC
CDR3 protein: CASSPGLAAIYEQYF

clone size: -
D gene: -
J gene: TRBJ2-3
V gene: TRBV5-4
CDR3 DNA: TGTGCCAGCAGCTCCAAACTAGCAACAGATACGCAGTATTTT
CDR3 protein: CASSSKLATDTQYF

clone size: -
D gene: TRBD2
J gene: TRBJ2-3
V gene: TRBV7-8
CDR3 DNA: TGTGCCAGCACCCCAGGACTAGCGGCCCTCACAGATACGCAGTATTTT
CDR3 protein: CASTPGLAALTDTQYF

clone size: -
D gene: TRBD2
J gene: TRBJ2-2
V gene: TRBV28
CDR3 DNA: TGTGCCAGCAGTTTATGGACTAGCGGGGTACCGAACACCGGGGAGCTGTTTTTT
CDR3 protein: CASSLWTSGVPNTGELFF

clone size: -
D gene: -
J gene: TRBJ2-5
V gene: TRBV28
CDR3 DNA: TGTGCCAGCAACGTCCAGGGAGGTGGGGAGACCCAGTACTTC
CDR3 protein: CASNVQGGGETQYF

clone size: -
D gene: -
J gene: TRBJ1-3
V gene: TRBV7-9
CDR3 DNA: TGTGCCAGCAGCTTACGGGTATCTGGAAACACCATATATTTT
CDR3 protein: CASSLRVSGNTIYF

clone size: -
D gene: -
J gene: TRBJ2-7
V gene: TRBV11-2
CDR3 DNA: TGTGCCAGCGCCCTTAGTCAGGACTACGAGCAGTACTTC
CDR3 protein: CASALSQDYEQYF

clone size: -
D gene: -
J gene: TRBJ2-3
V gene: TRBV10-3
CDR3 DNA: TGTGCCATCAGTGAGCCTAGCGCCATTAGCACAGATACGCAGTATTTT
CDR3 protein: CAISEPSAISTDTQYF

clone size: -
D gene: -
J gene: TRBJ2-7
V gene: TRBV28
CDR3 DNA: TGTGCCAGCAGGCGTTGGTACGAGCAGTACTTC
CDR3 protein: CASRRWYEQYF

clone size: -
D gene: -
J gene: TRBJ1-1
V gene: TRBV2
CDR3 DNA: TGTGCCAGCAACGGCGGGGGTGAAGCTTTCTTT
CDR3 protein: CASNGGGEAFF

clone size: -
D gene: TRBD2
J gene: TRBJ2-7
V gene: TRBV28
CDR3 DNA: TGTGCCAGCAGTATAGGGTTGCTAGCGGGCTCTAGGGACTTC
CDR3 protein: CASSIGLLAGSRDF

clone size: -
D gene: -
J gene: TRBJ2-1
V gene: TRBV30
CDR3 DNA: TGTGCCTGGAGTCATCTAGGAGGACTCGGAGATGAGCAGTTCTTC
CDR3 protein: CAWSHLGGLGDEQFF

clone size: -
D gene: TRBD2
J gene: TRBJ2-5
V gene: TRBV19
CDR3 DNA: TGTGCCAGTAGTATAACCGGGACTAGGACGTACGGGACCCAGTACTTC
CDR3 protein: CASSITGTRTYGTQYF

clone size: once
D gene: -
J gene: TRBJ2-3
V gene: TRBV7-2
CDR3 DNA: TGTGCCAGCAGCTACGGGGACTTCGGTACGCAGTATTTT
CDR3 protein: CASSYGDFGTQYF

clone size: -
D gene: -
J gene: TRBJ2-1
V gene: TRBV28
CDR3 DNA: TGTGCCAGCATAACTAACAATGAGCAGTTCTTC
CDR3 protein: CASITNNEQFF

clone size: once
D gene: -
J gene: TRBJ2-3
V gene: TRBV19
CDR3 DNA: TGTGCCAGTAGTTGGACTACTCGGCGCACAGATACGCAGTATTTT
CDR3 protein: CASSWTTRRTDTQYF

clone size: -
D gene: -
J gene: TRBJ2-5
V gene: TRBV6-4
CDR3 DNA: TGTGCCAGCAGTGACTTACAAGAGACCCAGTACTTC
CDR3 protein: CASSDLQETQYF

clone size: -
D gene: TRBD1
J gene: TRBJ2-7
V gene: TRBV7-2
CDR3 DNA: TGTGCCAGCAGCTTACAGACAGGGTCCTACGAGCAGTACTTC
CDR3 protein: CASSLQTGSYEQYF

clone size: -
D gene: -
J gene: TRBJ2-1
V gene: TRBV5-1
CDR3 DNA: TGCGCCAGCAGCCTAAACAATGAGCAGTTCTTC
CDR3 protein: CASSLNNEQFF

clone size: -
D gene: TRBD1
J gene: TRBJ1-2
V gene: TRBV19
CDR3 DNA: TGTGCCAGTAGTATATGGGGACAGGGTGACTATGGCTACACCTTC
CDR3 protein: CASSIWGQGDYGYTF

clone size: -
D gene: -
J gene: TRBJ1-5
V gene: TRBV6-1
CDR3 DNA: TGTGCCAGCGGAGAACGAAACAATCAGCCCCAGCATTTT
CDR3 protein: CASGERNNQPQHF

clone size: -
D gene: -
J gene: TRBJ2-1
V gene: TRBV2
CDR3 DNA: TGTGCCAGCAATACCGGGACTTTTAATGAGCAGTTCTTC
CDR3 protein: CASNTGTFNEQFF

clone size: -
D gene: TRBD2
J gene: TRBJ2-1
V gene: TRBV28
CDR3 DNA: TGTGCCAGCAGACTAGCGGGAGTCAATGAGCAGTTCTTC
CDR3 protein: CASRLAGVNEQFF

clone size: -
D gene: -
J gene: TRBJ2-3
V gene: TRBV12-5
CDR3 DNA: TGTGCTAGTGGTTTGGTACTTGGCGGGGTCACAGATACGCAGTATTTT
CDR3 protein: CASGLVLGGVTDTQYF

clone size: -
D gene: TRBD1
J gene: TRBJ2-7
V gene: TRBV28
CDR3 DNA: TGTGCCAGCAGTCAAAGGGGGACAGGGAGGTACGAGCAGTACTTC
CDR3 protein: CASSQRGTGRYEQYF

clone size: -
D gene: -
J gene: TRBJ1-4
V gene: TRBV5-1
CDR3 DNA: TGCGCCAGCAGCTTACAGGGTACGAATGAAAAACTGTTTTTT
CDR3 protein: CASSLQGTNEKLFF

clone size: -
D gene: TRBD2
J gene: TRBJ2-7
V gene: TRBV9
CDR3 DNA: TGTGCCAGCAGCGTAGATGGTAGCGGGAGAGCCTACGAGCAGTACTTC
CDR3 protein: CASSVDGSGRAYEQYF

clone size: -
D gene: -
J gene: TRBJ2-1
V gene: TRBV27
CDR3 DNA: TGTGCCAGCAGGCCAGCGAAAGGGGTCTACAATGAGCAGTTCTTC
CDR3 protein: CASRPAKGVYNEQFF

clone size: -
D gene: TRBD1
J gene: TRBJ2-5
V gene: TRBV7-7
CDR3 DNA: TGTGCTAGCAGCTTAGGGGGACAGGTGGCGGAGACCCAGTACTTC
CDR3 protein: CASSLGGQVAETQYF

clone size: -
D gene: TRBD1
J gene: TRBJ1-1
V gene: TRBV18
CDR3 DNA: TGTGCCAGCTCACTCACCGTTATAGGGGGCGCGGGGAACACTGAAGCTTTCTTT
CDR3 protein: CASSLTVIGGAGNTEAFF

clone size: -
D gene: -
J gene: TRBJ2-7
V gene: TRBV27
CDR3 DNA: TGTGCCAGCAGTTCCGGGGGCGAGCAGTACTTC
CDR3 protein: CASSSGGEQYF

clone size: -
D gene: -
J gene: TRBJ2-3
V gene: TRBV19
CDR3 DNA: TGTGCGACATCGGAGGTAGAAAAGGGTCCCGATACGCAGTATTTT
CDR3 protein: CATSEVEKGPDTQYF

clone size: -
D gene: TRBD1
J gene: TRBJ2-7
V gene: TRBV7-2
CDR3 DNA: TGTGCCAGCAGCTTAAACAGGGGCCGCACCTACGAGCAGTACTTC
CDR3 protein: CASSLNRGRTYEQYF

clone size: once
D gene: TRBD2
J gene: TRBJ2-3
V gene: TRBV6-5
CDR3 DNA: TGTGCCAGCAGTTATGGTAGGCTAGCGGGAGCAGATACGCAGTATTTT
CDR3 protein: CASSYGRLAGADTQYF